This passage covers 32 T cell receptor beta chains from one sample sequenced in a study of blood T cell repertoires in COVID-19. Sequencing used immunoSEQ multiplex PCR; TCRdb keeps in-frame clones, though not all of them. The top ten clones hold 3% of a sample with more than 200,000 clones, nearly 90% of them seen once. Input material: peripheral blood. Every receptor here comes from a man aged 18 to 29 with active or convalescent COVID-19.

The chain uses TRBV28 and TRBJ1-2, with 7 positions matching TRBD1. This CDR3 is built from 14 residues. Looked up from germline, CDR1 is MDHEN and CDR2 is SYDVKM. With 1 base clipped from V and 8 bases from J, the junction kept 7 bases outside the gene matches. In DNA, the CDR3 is TGTGCCAGCAGTTTATTGGAGGGGGCAGAAGGCTACACCTTC. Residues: CASSLLEGAEGYTF.

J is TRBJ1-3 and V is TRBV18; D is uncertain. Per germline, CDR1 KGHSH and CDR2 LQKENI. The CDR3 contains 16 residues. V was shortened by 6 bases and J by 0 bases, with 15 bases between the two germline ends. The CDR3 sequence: CASSPKAVGSGNTIYF. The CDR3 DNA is TGTGCCAGCTCGCCTAAGGCGGTGGGCTCTGGAAACACCATATATTTT.

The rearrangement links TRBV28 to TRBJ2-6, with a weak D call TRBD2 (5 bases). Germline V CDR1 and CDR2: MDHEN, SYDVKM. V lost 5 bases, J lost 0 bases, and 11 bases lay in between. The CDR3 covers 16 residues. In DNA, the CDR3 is TGTGCCAGCAGTGAACTCGGGAACTCTGGGGCCAACGTCCTGACTTTC. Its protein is CASSELGNSGANVLTF.

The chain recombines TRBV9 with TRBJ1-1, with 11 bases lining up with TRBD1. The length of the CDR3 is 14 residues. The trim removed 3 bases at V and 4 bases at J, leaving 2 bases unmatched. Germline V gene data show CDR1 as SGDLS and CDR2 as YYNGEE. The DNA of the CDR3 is TGTGCCAGCAGCGCCGGGACAGGGGGCACTGAAGCTTTCTTT. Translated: CASSAGTGGTEAFF.

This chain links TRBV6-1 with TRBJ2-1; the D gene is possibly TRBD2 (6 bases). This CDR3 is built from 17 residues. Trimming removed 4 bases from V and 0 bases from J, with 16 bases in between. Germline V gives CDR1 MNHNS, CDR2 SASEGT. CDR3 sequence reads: CASSGDGSVSSYNEQFF. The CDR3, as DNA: TGTGCCAGCAGTGGGGACGGGAGCGTCAGCTCCTACAATGAGCAGTTCTTC.

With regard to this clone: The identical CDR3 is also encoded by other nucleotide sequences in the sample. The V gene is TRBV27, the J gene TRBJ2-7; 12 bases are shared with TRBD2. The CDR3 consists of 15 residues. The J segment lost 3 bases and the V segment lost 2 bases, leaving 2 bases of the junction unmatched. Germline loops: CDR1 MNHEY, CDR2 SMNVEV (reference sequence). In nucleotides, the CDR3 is TGTGCCAGCAGTTTAAGACTAGCGGGGGTCTACGAGCAGTACTTC. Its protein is CASSLRLAGVYEQYF.

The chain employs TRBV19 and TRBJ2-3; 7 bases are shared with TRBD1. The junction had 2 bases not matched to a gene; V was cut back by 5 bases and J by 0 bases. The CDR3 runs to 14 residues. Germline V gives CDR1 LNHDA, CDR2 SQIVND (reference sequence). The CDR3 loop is CASSRDSSTDTQYF. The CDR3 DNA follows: TGTGCCAGTAGTCGGGACAGTAGCACAGATACGCAGTATTTT. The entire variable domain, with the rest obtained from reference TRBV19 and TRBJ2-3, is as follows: DGGITQSPKYLFRKEGQNVTLSCEQNLNHDAMYWYRQDPGQGLRLIYYSQIVNDFQKGDIAEGYSVSREKKESFPLTVTSAQKNPTAFYLCASSRDSSTDTQYFGPGTRLTVL.

CDR3 sequence (DNA): TGTGCCAGCTCAGGGCCGACAGGGAGCACTGAAGCTTTCTTT. This codes for CASSGPTGSTEAFF. V gene TRBV18 combines with J gene TRBJ1-1; the match to TRBD1 covers 7 bases. V was pared by 5 bases and J by 4 bases, with 7 bases of the junction left unmatched. This CDR3 comprises 14 residues. CDR1 is KGHSH and CDR2 is LQKENI in the germline V gene.

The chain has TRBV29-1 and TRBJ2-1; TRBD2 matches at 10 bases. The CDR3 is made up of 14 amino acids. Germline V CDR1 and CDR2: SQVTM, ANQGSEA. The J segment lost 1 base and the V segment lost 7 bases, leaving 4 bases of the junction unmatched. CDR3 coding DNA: TGCAGCGGGACAGCGGGAGGGTCCTACAATGAGCAGTTCTTC. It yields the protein CSGTAGGSYNEQFF.

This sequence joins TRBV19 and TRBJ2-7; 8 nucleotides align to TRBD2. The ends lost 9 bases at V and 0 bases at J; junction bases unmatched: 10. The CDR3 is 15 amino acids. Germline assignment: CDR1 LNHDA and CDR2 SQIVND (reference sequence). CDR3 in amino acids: CASKMQRGSSYEQYF. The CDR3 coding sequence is TGTGCCAGCAAAATGCAGCGGGGGAGCTCCTACGAGCAGTACTTC.

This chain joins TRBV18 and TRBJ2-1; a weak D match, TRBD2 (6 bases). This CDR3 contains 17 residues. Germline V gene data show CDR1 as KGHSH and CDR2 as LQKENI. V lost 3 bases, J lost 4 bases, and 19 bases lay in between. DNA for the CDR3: TGTGCCAGCTCACCGACCTTACTTAGCGGTGATTACAATGAGCAGTTCTTC. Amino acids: CASSPTLLSGDYNEQFF.

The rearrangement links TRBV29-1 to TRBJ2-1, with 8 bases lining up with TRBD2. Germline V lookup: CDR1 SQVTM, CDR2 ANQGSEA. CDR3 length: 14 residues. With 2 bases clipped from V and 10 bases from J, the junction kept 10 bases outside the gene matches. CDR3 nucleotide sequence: TGCAGCGTTGAATGGCTAGCGGGTAAACGGGAGCAGTTCTTC. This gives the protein CSVEWLAGKREQFF.

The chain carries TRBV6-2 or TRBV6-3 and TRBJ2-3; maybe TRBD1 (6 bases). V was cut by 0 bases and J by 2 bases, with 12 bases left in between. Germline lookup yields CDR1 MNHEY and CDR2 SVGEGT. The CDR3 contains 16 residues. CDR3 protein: CASSYSTGLDTDTQYF. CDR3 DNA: TGTGCCAGCAGTTACTCGACAGGTCTTGACACAGATACGCAGTATTTT.

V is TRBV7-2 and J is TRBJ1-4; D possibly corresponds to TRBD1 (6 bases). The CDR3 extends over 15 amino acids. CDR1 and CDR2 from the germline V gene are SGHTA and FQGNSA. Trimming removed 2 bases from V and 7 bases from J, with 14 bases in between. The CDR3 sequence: CASSLWGLGSEKLFF. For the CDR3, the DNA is TGTGCCAGCAGCTTATGGGGGCTCGGAAGTGAAAAACTGTTTTTT.

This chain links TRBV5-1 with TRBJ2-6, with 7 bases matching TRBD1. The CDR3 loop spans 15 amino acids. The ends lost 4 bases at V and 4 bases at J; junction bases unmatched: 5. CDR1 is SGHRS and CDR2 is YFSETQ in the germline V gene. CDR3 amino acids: CASSPTGSGANVLTF. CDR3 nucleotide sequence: TGCGCCAGCAGCCCGACAGGGTCCGGGGCCAACGTCCTGACTTTC.

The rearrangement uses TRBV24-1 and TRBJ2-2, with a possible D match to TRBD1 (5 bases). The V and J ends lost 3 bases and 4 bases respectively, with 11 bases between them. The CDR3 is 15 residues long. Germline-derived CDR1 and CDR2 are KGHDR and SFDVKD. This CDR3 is CATSDAGQLTGELFF. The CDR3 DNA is TGTGCCACCAGTGATGCAGGGCAACTCACCGGGGAGCTGTTTTTT.

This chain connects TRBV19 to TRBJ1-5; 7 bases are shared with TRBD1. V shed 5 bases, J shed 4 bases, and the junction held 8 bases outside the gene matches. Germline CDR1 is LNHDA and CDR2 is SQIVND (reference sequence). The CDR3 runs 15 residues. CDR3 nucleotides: TGTGCCAGTAGTGCTGGCGGGACAGAGAATCAGCCCCAGCATTTT. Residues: CASSAGGTENQPQHF.

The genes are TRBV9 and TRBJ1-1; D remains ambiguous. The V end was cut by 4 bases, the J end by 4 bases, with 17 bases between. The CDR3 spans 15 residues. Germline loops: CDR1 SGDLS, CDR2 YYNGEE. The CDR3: CASSSGVGRSTEAFF. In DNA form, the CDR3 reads TGTGCCAGCAGCAGCGGAGTTGGAAGGAGCACTGAAGCTTTCTTT.

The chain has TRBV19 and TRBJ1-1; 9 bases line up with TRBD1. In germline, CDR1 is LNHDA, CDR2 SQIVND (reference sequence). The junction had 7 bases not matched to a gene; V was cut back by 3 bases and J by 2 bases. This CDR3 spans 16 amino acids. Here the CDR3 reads CASSIMGQGFNTEAFF. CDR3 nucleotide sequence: TGTGCCAGTAGTATTATGGGACAGGGATTCAACACTGAAGCTTTCTTT.

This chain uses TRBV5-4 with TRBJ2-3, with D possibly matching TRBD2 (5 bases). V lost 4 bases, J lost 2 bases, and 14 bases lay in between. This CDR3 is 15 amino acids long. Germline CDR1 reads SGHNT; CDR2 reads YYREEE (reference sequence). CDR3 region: CASSLLRGSTDTQYF. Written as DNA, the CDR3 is TGTGCCAGCAGCCTTCTTCGAGGGTCCACAGATACGCAGTATTTT.

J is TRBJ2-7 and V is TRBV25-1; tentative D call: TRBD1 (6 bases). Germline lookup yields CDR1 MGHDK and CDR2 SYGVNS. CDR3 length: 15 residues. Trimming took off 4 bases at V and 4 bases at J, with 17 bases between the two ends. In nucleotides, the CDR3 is TGTGCCAGCAGTGTCACAGGGCAAGGAAGGTACGAGCAGTACTTC. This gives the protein CASSVTGQGRYEQYF.

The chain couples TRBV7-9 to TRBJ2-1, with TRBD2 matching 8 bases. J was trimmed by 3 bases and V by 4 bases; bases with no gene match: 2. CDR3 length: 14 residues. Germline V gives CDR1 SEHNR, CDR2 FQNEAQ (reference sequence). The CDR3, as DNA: TGTGCCAGCAGCTCTAGCGGGCGCTACAATGAGCAGTTCTTC. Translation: CASSSSGRYNEQFF. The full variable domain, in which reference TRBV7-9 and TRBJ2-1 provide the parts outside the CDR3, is DTGVSQNPRHKITKRGQNVTFRCDPISEHNRLYWYRQTLGQGPEFLTYFQNEAQLEKSRLLSDRFSAERPKGSFSTLEIQRTEQGDSAMYLCASSSSGRYNEQFFGPGTRLTVL.

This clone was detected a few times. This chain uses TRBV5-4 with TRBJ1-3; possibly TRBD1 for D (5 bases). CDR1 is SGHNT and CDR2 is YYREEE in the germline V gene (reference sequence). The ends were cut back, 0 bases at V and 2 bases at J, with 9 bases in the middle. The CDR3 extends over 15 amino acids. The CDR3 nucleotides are TGTGCCAGCAGCTTGGCCGGGGGACCTGGAAACACCATATATTTT. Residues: CASSLAGGPGNTIYF. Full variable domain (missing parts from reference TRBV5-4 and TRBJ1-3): ETGVTQSPTHLIKTRGQQVTLRCSSQSGHNTVSWYQQALGQGPQFIFQYYREEENGRGNFPPRFSGLQFPNYSSELNVNALELDDSALYLCASSLAGGPGNTIYFGEGSWLTVV.

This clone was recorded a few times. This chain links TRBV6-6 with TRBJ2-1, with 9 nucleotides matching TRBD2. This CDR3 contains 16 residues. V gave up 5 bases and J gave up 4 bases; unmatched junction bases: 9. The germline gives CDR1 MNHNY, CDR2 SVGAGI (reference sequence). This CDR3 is CASSALAGIYYNEQFF. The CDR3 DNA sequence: TGTGCCAGCAGTGCTCTAGCGGGGATATATTACAATGAGCAGTTCTTC.

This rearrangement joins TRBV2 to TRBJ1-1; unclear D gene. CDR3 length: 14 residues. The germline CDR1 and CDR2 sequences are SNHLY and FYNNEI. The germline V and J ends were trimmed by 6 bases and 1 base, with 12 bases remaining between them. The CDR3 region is CASSPRLRNTEAFF. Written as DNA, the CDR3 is TGTGCCAGCAGCCCCCGACTCAGGAACACTGAAGCTTTCTTT. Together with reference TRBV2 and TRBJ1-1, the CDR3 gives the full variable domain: EPEVTQTPSHQVTQMGQEVILRCVPISNHLYFYWYRQILGQKVEFLVSFYNNEISEKSEIFDDQFSVERPDGSNFTLKIRSTKLEDSAMYFCASSPRLRNTEAFFGQGTRLTVV.

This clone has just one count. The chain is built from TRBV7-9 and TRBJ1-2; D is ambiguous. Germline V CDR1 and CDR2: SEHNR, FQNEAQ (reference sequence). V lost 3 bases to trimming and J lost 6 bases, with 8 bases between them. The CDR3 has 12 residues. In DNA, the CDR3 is TGTGCCAGCAGCTTCCCTCAGGATGGCTACACCTTC. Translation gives CASSFPQDGYTF. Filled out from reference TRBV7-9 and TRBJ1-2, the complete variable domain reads DTGVSQNPRHKITKRGQNVTFRCDPISEHNRLYWYRQTLGQGPEFLTYFQNEAQLEKSRLLSDRFSAERPKGSFSTLEIQRTEQGDSAMYLCASSFPQDGYTFGSGTRLTVV.

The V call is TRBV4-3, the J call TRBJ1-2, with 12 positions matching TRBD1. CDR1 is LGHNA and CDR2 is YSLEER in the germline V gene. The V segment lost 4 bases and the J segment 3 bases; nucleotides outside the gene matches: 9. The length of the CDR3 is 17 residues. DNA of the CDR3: TGCGCCAGCAGCCGCGGGACAGGGGGCTCCCTCGACTATGGCTACACCTTC. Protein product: CASSRGTGGSLDYGYTF.

This chain's CDR3 is CAISPLGDEQYF. In DNA, the CDR3 is TGTGCCATCAGCCCACTAGGTGACGAGCAGTACTTC. This chain connects TRBV10-3 to TRBJ2-7; the D gene is possibly TRBD2 (5 bases). Germline values: CDR1 ENHRY, CDR2 SYGVKD. Deletions cut 6 bases from V and 5 bases from J, with 11 bases between. CDR3 length: 12 amino acids.

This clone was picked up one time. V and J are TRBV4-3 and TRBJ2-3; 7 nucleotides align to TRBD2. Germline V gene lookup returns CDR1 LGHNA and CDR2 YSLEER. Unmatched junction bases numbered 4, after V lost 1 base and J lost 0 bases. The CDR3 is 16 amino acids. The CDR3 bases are TGCGCCAGCAGCCAAGGGCTAGCGGTTAGCACAGATACGCAGTATTTT. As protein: CASSQGLAVSTDTQYF.

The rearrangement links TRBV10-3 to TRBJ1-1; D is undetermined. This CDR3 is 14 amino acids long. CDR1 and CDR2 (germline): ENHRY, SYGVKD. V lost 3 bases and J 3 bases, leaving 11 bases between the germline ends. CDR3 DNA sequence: TGTGCCATCAGTGAAGTACTATACTACACTGAAGCTTTCTTT. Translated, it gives CAISEVLYYTEAFF.

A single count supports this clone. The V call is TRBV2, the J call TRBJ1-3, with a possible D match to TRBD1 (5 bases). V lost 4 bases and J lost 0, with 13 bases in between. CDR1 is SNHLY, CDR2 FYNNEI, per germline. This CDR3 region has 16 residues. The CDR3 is CASSVVGGSSGNTIYF. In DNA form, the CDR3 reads TGTGCCAGCAGTGTCGTCGGGGGGAGCTCTGGAAACACCATATATTTT.

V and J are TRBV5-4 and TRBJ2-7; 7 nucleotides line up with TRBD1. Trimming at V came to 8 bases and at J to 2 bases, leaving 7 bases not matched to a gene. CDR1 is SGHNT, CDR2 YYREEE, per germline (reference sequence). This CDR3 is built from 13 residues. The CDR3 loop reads CASTGTDTYEQYF. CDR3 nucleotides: TGTGCCAGTACCGGGACAGATACCTACGAGCAGTACTTC.